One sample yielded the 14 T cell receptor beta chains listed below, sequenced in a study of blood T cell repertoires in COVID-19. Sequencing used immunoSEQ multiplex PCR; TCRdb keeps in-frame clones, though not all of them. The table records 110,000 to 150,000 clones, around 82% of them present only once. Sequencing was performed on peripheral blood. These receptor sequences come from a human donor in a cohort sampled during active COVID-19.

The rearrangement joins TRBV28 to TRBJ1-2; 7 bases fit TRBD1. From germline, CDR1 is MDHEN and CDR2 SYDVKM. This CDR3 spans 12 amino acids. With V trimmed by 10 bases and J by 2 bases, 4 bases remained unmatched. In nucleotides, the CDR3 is TGTGCCATAGGGGACAGAAACTATGGCTACACCTTC. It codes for CAIGDRNYGYTF.

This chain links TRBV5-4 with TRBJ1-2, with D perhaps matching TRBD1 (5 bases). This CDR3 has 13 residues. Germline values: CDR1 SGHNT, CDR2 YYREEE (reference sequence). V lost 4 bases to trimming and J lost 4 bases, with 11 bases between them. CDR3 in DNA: TGTGCCAGCAGCCTCCCAGGGTTCTATGGCTACACCTTC. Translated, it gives CASSLPGFYGYTF.

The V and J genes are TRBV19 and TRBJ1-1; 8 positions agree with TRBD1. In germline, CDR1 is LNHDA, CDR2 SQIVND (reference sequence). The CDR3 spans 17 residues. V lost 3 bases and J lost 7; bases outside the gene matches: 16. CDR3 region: CASSIRGTGTGRVEAFF. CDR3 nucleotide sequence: TGTGCCAGTAGTATCCGGGGGACAGGAACCGGTCGTGTTGAAGCTTTCTTT.

CDR3 sequence: CASSTTGWNSPLHF. The CDR3 DNA follows: TGTGCCAGCAGTACGACAGGGTGGAATTCACCCCTCCACTTT. The chain uses TRBV6-2 or TRBV6-3 and TRBJ1-6; TRBD1 agrees at 7 bases. The CDR3 extends over 14 amino acids. The germline V gene has CDR1 MNHEY and CDR2 SVGEGT. V trimming: 5 bases; J trimming: 7 bases; junction bases outside the gene matches: 5.

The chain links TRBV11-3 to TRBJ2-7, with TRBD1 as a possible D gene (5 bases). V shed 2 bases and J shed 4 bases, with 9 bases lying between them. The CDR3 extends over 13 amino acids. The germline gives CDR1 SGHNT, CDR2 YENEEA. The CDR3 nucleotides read TGTGCCAGCAGCTTATCGCCAGGGTACGAGCAGTACTTC. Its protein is CASSLSPGYEQYF.

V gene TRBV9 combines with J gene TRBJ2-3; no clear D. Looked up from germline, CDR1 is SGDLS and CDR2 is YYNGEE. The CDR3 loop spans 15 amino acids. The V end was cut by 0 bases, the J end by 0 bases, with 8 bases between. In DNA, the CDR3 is TGTGCCAGCAGCGTAGGGCTAGGTAGCACAGATACGCAGTATTTT. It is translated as CASSVGLGSTDTQYF.

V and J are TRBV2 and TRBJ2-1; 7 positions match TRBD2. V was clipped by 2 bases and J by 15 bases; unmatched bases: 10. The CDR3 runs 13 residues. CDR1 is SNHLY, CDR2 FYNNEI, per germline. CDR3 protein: CASSEREGTTLFF. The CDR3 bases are TGTGCCAGCAGTGAAAGGGAGGGGACGACGCTGTTCTTC. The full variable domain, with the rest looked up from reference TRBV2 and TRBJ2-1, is EPEVTQTPSHQVTQMGQEVILRCVPISNHLYFYWYRQILGQKVEFLVSFYNNEISEKSEIFDDQFSVERPDGSNFTLKIRSTKLEDSAMYFCASSEREGTTLFFGPGTRLTVL.

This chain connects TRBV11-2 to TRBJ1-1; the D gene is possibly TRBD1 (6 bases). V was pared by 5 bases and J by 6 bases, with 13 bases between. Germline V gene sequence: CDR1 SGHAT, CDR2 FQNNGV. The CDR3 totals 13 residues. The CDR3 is CASSTTGIAEAFF. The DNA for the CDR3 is TGTGCCAGCAGCACAACAGGGATTGCTGAAGCTTTCTTT.

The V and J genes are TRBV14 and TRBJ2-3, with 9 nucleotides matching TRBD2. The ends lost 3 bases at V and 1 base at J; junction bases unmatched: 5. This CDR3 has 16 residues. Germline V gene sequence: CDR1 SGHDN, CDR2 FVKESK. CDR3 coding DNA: TGTGCCAGCAGCCAGGGCGGGAGGGCCGGCACAGATACGCAGTATTTT. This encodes CASSQGGRAGTDTQYF.

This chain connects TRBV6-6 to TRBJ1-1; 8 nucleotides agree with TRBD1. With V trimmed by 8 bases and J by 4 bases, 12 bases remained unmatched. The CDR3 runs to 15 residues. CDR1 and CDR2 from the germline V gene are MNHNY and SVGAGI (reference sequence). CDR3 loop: CASGPGGLRGTEAFF. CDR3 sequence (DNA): TGTGCCAGCGGCCCAGGGGGCCTTCGGGGCACTGAAGCTTTCTTT.

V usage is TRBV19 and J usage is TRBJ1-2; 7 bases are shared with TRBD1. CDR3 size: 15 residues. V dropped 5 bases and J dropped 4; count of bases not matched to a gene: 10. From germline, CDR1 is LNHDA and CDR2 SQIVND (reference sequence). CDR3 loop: CASSFSGDSFYGYTF. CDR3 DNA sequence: TGTGCCAGTAGTTTTAGTGGGGACAGCTTCTATGGCTACACCTTC.

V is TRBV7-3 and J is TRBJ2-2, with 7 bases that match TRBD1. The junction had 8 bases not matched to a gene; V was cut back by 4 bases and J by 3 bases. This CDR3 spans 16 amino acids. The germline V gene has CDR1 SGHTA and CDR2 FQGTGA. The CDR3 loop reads CASSSRTGVDTGELFF. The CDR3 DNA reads TGTGCCAGCAGCTCACGGACAGGTGTAGACACCGGGGAGCTGTTTTTT.

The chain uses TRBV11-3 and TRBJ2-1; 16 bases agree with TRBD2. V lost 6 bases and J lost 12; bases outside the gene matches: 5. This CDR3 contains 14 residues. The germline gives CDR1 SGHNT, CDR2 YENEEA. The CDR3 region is CASSGTSGGASQFF. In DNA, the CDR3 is TGTGCCAGCAGTGGGACTAGCGGGGGGGCATCGCAGTTCTTC.

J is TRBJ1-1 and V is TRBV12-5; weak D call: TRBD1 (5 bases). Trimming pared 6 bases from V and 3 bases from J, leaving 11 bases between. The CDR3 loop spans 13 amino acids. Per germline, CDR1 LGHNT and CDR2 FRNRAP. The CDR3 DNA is TGTGCTAGTGGCCCGGCGGGGGACACTGAAGCTTTCTTT. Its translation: CASGPAGDTEAFF.